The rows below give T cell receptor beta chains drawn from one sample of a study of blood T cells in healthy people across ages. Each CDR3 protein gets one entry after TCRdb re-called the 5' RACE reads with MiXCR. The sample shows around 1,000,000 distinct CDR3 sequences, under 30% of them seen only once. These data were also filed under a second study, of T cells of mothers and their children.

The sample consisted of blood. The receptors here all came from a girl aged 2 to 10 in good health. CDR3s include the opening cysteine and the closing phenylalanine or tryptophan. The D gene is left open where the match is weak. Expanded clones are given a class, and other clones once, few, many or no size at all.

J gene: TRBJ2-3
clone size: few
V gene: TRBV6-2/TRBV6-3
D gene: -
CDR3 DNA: TGTGCCAGCAGTTACCCTAGCTCTACGCAGTATTTT
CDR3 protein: CASSYPSSTQYF

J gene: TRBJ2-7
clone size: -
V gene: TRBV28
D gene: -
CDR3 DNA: TGTGCCAGCAGTCCCGCACTACCTTACGAGCAGTACTTC
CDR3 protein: CASSPALPYEQYF

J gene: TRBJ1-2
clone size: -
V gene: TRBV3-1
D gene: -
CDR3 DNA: TGTGCCAGCAGCCAAGATTCGGGTATTGGCTACACCTTC
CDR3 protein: CASSQDSGIGYTF

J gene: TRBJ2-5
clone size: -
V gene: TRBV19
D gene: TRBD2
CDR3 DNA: TGTGCCAGTGGATTACTAGCGGGAGTAGAAGAGACCCAGTACTTC
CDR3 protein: CASGLLAGVEETQYF

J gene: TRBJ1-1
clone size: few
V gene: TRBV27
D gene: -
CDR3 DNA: TGTGCCAGCACTTTAACCAGGAACGTTTTGACCACTGAAGCTTTCTTT
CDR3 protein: CASTLTRNVLTTEAFF

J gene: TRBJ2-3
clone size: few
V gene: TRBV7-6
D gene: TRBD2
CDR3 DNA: TGTGCCAGCAGCTTAGTGGAGACTAGCGGCCCCACAGATACGCAGTATTTT
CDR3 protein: CASSLVETSGPTDTQYF

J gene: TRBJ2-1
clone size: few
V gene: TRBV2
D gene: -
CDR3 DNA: TGTGCCAGCAGTGAGGGGGTAAGCTCCTACAATGAGCAGTTCTTC
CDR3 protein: CASSEGVSSYNEQFF

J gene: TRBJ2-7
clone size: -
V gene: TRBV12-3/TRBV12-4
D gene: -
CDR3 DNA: TGTGCCAGCACCCCAGGGTTTTCTTCCTACGAGCAGTACTTC
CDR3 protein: CASTPGFSSYEQYF

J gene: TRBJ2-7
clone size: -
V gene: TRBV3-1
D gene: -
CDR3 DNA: TGTGCCAGCACCGACTCCTACTCCTACGAGCAGTACTTC
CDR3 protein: CASTDSYSYEQYF

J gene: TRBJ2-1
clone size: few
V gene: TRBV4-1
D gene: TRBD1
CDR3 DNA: TGCGCCATCGCACCGGGACAGGGGCGAGAGCAGTTCTTC
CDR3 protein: CAIAPGQGREQFF

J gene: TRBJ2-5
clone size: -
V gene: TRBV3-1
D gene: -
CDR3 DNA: TGTGCCAGCAGCCCGAACAGGGTGCGAGAGACCCAGTACTTC
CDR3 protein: CASSPNRVRETQYF

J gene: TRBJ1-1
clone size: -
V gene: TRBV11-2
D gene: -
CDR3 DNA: TGTGCCAGCAGCCACGACCTGAACACTGAAGCTTTCTTT
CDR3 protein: CASSHDLNTEAFF

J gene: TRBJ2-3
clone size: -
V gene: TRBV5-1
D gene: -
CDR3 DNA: TGCGCCAGCCAGCTTGGATTCAACACAGATACGCAGTATTTT
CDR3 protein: CASQLGFNTDTQYF

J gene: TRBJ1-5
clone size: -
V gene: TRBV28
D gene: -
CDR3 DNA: TGTGCCAGCAGAAGACTCCTCCCCGGTTATAGCAATCAGCCCCAGCATTTT
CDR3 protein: CASRRLLPGYSNQPQHF

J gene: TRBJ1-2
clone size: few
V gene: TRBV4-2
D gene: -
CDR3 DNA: TGTGCCAGCAGCCAAGTGGATCGGGACGTGCTCTATGGCTACACCTTC
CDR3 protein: CASSQVDRDVLYGYTF

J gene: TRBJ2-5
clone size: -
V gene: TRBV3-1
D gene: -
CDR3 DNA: TGTGCCAGCAGCCCGGGGCCCGTGAAGACCCAGTACTTC
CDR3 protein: CASSPGPVKTQYF

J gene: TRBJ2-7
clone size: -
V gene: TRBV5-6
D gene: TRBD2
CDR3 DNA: TGTGCCAGCAGCTTTAGCGGGATGTTCTACGAGCAGTACTTC
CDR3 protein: CASSFSGMFYEQYF

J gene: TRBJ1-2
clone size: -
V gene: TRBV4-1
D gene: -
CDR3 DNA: TGCGCCAGCAGCCTGAGAAGACGGGCTAACTATGGCTACACCTTC
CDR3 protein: CASSLRRRANYGYTF

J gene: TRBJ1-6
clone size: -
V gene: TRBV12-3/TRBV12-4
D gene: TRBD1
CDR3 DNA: TGTGCCAGCAGTTCGAACAGGGGCGGTTCACCCCTCCACTTT
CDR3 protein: CASSSNRGGSPLHF

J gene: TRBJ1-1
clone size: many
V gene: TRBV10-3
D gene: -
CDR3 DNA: TGTGCCATCAGTGAGTCGAACACTGAAGCTTTCTTT
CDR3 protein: CAISESNTEAFF

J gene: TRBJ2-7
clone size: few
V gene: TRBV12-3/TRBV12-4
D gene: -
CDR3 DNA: TGTGCCAGCAGCCCCCTAACCCACGAGCAGTACTTC
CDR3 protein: CASSPLTHEQYF

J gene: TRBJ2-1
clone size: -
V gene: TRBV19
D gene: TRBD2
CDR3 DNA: TGTGCCAGTAGTATTCGGTATAGCGGGGGTTTCAATGAGCAGTTCTTC
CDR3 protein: CASSIRYSGGFNEQFF

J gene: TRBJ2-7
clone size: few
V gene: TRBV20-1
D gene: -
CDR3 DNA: TGCAGTGCTAGTATAGAGTTCCTCTCCTACGAGCAGTACTTC
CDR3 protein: CSASIEFLSYEQYF